This entry lists 32 T cell receptor beta chains sequenced from one sample in a study of T cells in Graves' hyperthyroidism and ophthalmopathy. TCR beta CDR3 regions were amplified from RNA transcripts. In the first-round RT-PCR of the TCR CDR3, the HTBI primer set was used. TCRdb itself ran the multiplex PCR reads through MiXCR, one entry per CDR3 protein. The repertoire holds about 380,000 distinct CDR3 sequences, with about 18% as singletons. Sample: blood. These receptor sequences come from a man aged 18 to 35 with Graves' ophthalmopathy.

This clonotype was detected ten times or more. This chain joins TRBV28 and TRBJ1-1, with 8 nucleotides matching TRBD1. Germline lookup yields CDR1 MDHEN and CDR2 SYDVKM. V dropped 5 bases and J dropped 5; count of bases not matched to a gene: 7. The CDR3 runs to 14 residues. The CDR3 region has the DNA TGTGCCAGCAGTCCCTGGACAGGGAAGACTGAAGCTTTCTTT. Translation: CASSPWTGKTEAFF.

This clonotype was detected many times. This rearrangement joins TRBV5-1 to TRBJ1-1; tentatively, D is TRBD1 (5 bases). Deletions cut 6 bases from V and 5 bases from J, with 17 bases between. Germline CDR1 and CDR2: SGHRS and YFSETQ. This CDR3 has 14 residues. DNA of the CDR3: TGCGCCAGCACCCTCGGGGGGGAGTTTACTGAAGCTTTCTTT. It yields the protein CASTLGGEFTEAFF.

This clonotype appeared once. A much larger clone differs from this one at a single base, so this may be a read error. This chain links TRBV12-3 or TRBV12-4 with TRBJ2-5; possible D gene TRBD1, 5 bases. The germline V and J ends were trimmed by 9 bases and 5 bases, with 19 bases remaining between them. This CDR3 is 14 amino acids long. The CDR3 protein is CARNVDSALETQYF. The CDR3 DNA is TGTGCCAGGAACGTCGACAGCGCCTTGGAGACCCAGTACTTC.

This clonotype appeared many times. The chain joins TRBV2 to TRBJ1-5; weak D call: TRBD1 (6 bases). Germline V CDR1 and CDR2: SNHLY, FYNNEI. The CDR3 length is 16 residues. Between the trimmed V and J ends, which lost 2 bases and 6 bases, there was a span of 17 bases. The CDR3 nucleotides read TGTGCCAGCAGTGAAAAGGGCAGGGGACGCGGTCAGCCCCAGCATTTT. It yields the protein CASSEKGRGRGQPQHF.

This clonotype was seen repeatedly, ten times or more. This chain joins TRBV5-5 and TRBJ1-1, with D possibly being TRBD1 (5 bases). Per germline, CDR1 SGHKS and CDR2 YYEKEE (reference sequence). Trimming pared 4 bases from V and 3 bases from J, leaving 13 bases between. This CDR3 is 14 amino acids long. The CDR3 protein is CASSHLTADTEAFF. CDR3 nucleotides: TGTGCCAGCAGCCATCTGACAGCGGACACTGAAGCTTTCTTT. The full variable domain, rest sourced from reference TRBV5-5 and TRBJ1-1, is DAGVTQSPTHLIKTRGQQVTLRCSPISGHKSVSWYQQVLGQGPQFIFQYYEKEERGRGNFPDRFSARQFPNYSSELNVNALLLGDSALYLCASSHLTADTEAFFGQGTRLTVV.

This clonotype was picked up many times. The rearrangement uses TRBV3-1 and TRBJ2-1; D not certain. V was cut by 1 base and J by 6 bases, with 7 bases left in between. Germline values: CDR1 LGHDT, CDR2 YNNKEL (reference sequence). The CDR3 totals 13 residues. CDR3 residues: CASSQVTLNEQFF. CDR3 nucleotides: TGTGCCAGCAGCCAAGTTACCCTCAATGAGCAGTTCTTC.

The table lists this clonotype with a count of one. The rearrangement uses TRBV7-3 and TRBJ2-2; 9 bases fit TRBD1. CDR3 length equals 18 residues. V shed 1 base, J shed 4 bases, and the junction held 10 bases outside the gene matches. Germline CDR1 SGHTA, CDR2 FQGTGA. The CDR3 loop reads CASSLIPQQGAGTGELFF. The CDR3 DNA follows: TGTGCCAGCAGCTTAATCCCCCAACAGGGGGCGGGCACCGGGGAGCTGTTTTTT.

This clonotype appeared many times. J is TRBJ2-1 and V is TRBV5-1, with TRBD2 identical over 8 bases. The germline V gene has CDR1 SGHRS and CDR2 YFSETQ. The CDR3 sequence is 15 residues long. V lost 4 bases and J lost 0; bases outside the gene matches: 3. The CDR3 protein is CASSDSGNSYNEQFF. Written as DNA, the CDR3 is TGCGCCAGCAGCGATAGCGGGAACTCCTACAATGAGCAGTTCTTC.

In its sample, this clonotype was seen many times. The V and J genes are TRBV6-1 and TRBJ1-5; 9 nucleotides align to TRBD1. This CDR3 contains 15 residues. CDR1 is MNHNS, CDR2 SASEGT, per germline. The J segment lost 5 bases and the V segment lost 7 bases, leaving 9 bases of the junction unmatched. As DNA, the CDR3 is TGTGCCAGCATTAGGACAGGGGCCTGGGATCAGCCCCAGCATTTT. It translates to CASIRTGAWDQPQHF.

This clonotype was observed a handful of times. This chain connects TRBV19 to TRBJ1-5, with unresolved D. The CDR3 contains 14 residues. Trimming removed 3 bases from V and 2 bases from J, with 8 bases in between. Germline CDR1 is LNHDA and CDR2 is SQIVND (reference sequence). CDR3 region: CASSIQIGNQPQHF. For the CDR3, the DNA is TGTGCCAGTAGTATCCAGATCGGCAATCAGCCCCAGCATTTT. The variable domain in full, completed from reference TRBV19 and TRBJ1-5, reads DGGITQSPKYLFRKEGQNVTLSCEQNLNHDAMYWYRQDPGQGLRLIYYSQIVNDFQKGDIAEGYSVSREKKESFPLTVTSAQKNPTAFYLCASSIQIGNQPQHFGDGTRLSIL.

This clonotype was counted at least ten times. CDR3: CASSHSRRGGDEQFF. Written as DNA, the CDR3 is TGTGCCAGCAGCCATTCCAGACGGGGGGGGGATGAGCAGTTCTTC. The chain is built from TRBV3-1 and TRBJ2-1, with 8 bases matching TRBD2. Germline CDR1 is LGHDT and CDR2 is YNNKEL (reference sequence). J was trimmed by 8 bases and V by 3 bases; bases with no gene match: 9. The CDR3 covers 15 residues.

This clonotype was found many times. The chain recombines TRBV5-8 with TRBJ2-3; the D gene is possibly TRBD1 (5 bases). CDR1 SGHTS and CDR2 YDEGEE come from the germline V gene. This CDR3 is built from 14 residues. The V end lost 5 bases, the J end lost 0 bases, and 10 bases lay between the germline ends. The chain's CDR3 is CASRQGSSTDTQYF. The CDR3, as DNA: TGTGCCAGCAGGCAGGGATCGAGCACAGATACGCAGTATTTT.

This chain connects TRBV7-6 to TRBJ2-1; 10 nucleotides line up with TRBD2. V was clipped by 8 bases and J by 0 bases; unmatched bases: 13. CDR3 size: 18 residues. The germline V gene encodes CDR1 SGHVS and CDR2 FNYEAQ. The CDR3 coding sequence is TGTGCCAGCTCACCACCTAGCGGGGGACGTACCTCCTACAATGAGCAGTTCTTC. Translated, it gives CASSPPSGGRTSYNEQFF.

In its sample, this clonotype was seen many times. The J gene is TRBJ1-5, the V gene TRBV6-1, with no clear D. CDR3 length: 13 amino acids. V lost 4 bases and J lost 3, with 7 bases in between. Germline CDR1 and CDR2: MNHNS and SASEGT. CDR3 DNA sequence: TGTGCCAGCAGTGCGACGGACAATCAGCCCCAGCATTTT. Encoded protein: CASSATDNQPQHF.

CDR3 in amino acids: CASSETGNNEKLFF. Written as DNA, the CDR3 is TGTGCCAGCAGTGAAACAGGGAATAATGAAAAACTGTTTTTT. This rearrangement joins TRBV6-1 to TRBJ1-4; D is perhaps TRBD1 (6 bases). The CDR3 has 14 residues. The germline CDR1 and CDR2 sequences are MNHNS and SASEGT. V lost 2 bases and J 4 bases, leaving 8 bases between the germline ends.

This clonotype was seen ten or more times. This chain connects TRBV11-2 to TRBJ2-5, with D perhaps matching TRBD1 (5 bases). The CDR3 totals 13 residues. Germline V gene sequence: CDR1 SGHAT, CDR2 FQNNGV. V gave up 4 bases and J gave up 2 bases, with 8 bases separating them. DNA for the CDR3: TGTGCCAGCAGCTATGGGGCTCAAGAGACCCAGTACTTC. Amino acids: CASSYGAQETQYF.

This chain joins TRBV6-4 and TRBJ2-1, with 10 bases identical to TRBD1. CDR3 size: 15 residues. Germline CDR1 reads MRHNA; CDR2 reads SNTAGT. V shed 6 bases, J shed 12 bases, and the junction held 14 bases outside the gene matches. The CDR3 DNA reads as TGTGCCAGCAGCAAGAGGACAGGGGGTCCCCGGGCGCAGTTCTTC. It yields the protein CASSKRTGGPRAQFF.

This clonotype was found many times. V gene TRBV3-1 combines with J gene TRBJ2-5; 9 nucleotides match TRBD2. CDR1 LGHDT and CDR2 YNNKEL come from the germline V gene (reference sequence). The CDR3 extends over 16 amino acids. V trimming: 0 bases; J trimming: 5 bases; junction bases outside the gene matches: 7. The CDR3 DNA is TGTGCCAGCAGCCAAGATTCGGCTAGCGGGACGGAGACCCAGTACTTC. This sequence encodes CASSQDSASGTETQYF.

The J gene is TRBJ2-3, the V gene TRBV5-1; TRBD1 matches 7 bases. CDR1 and CDR2 from the germline V gene are SGHRS and YFSETQ. There are 15 residues in the CDR3. J gave up 2 bases and V 4 bases, and 7 bases lay outside the gene matches. CDR3 region: CASSRGRGTTDTQYF. Here the CDR3 DNA reads TGCGCCAGCAGCCGCGGCAGGGGGACCACAGATACGCAGTATTTT.

The rearrangement joins TRBV6-2 or TRBV6-3 to TRBJ1-3; D call uncertain. CDR3 length equals 16 residues. Germline CDR1 reads MNHEY; CDR2 reads SVGEGT. Between the trimmed V and J ends, which lost 0 bases and 4 bases, there was a span of 13 bases. As DNA, the CDR3 is TGTGCCAGCAGTTACTCAGAGAGGGCCACAGGAAACACCATATATTTT. Residues: CASSYSERATGNTIYF.

The chain uses TRBV2 and TRBJ2-1, with 11 bases fitting TRBD1. Germline-derived CDR1 and CDR2 are SNHLY and FYNNEI. V was clipped by 5 bases and J by 2 bases; unmatched bases: 5. The CDR3 covers 16 residues. The CDR3 reads CASSWDRGWTYNEQFF. CDR3 sequence (DNA): TGTGCCAGCAGTTGGGACAGGGGGTGGACCTACAATGAGCAGTTCTTC.

Ten or more counts support this clonotype. For the CDR3, the DNA is TGCGCCAGCTTCCAGACCAGCGGGGGCTCCACAGATACGCAGTATTTT. Protein product: CASFQTSGGSTDTQYF. The V and J genes are TRBV5-1 and TRBJ2-3; TRBD2 aligns across 8 bases. The V and J ends lost 7 bases and 2 bases, in that order; junction bases with no gene match: 12. The germline CDR1 and CDR2 sequences are SGHRS and YFSETQ. The CDR3 consists of 16 residues.

This clonotype was picked up a small number of times. This chain uses TRBV10-3 with TRBJ2-2, with D possibly being TRBD1 (5 bases). The CDR3 is 14 residues long. The germline V and J ends were trimmed by 3 bases and 5 bases, with 10 bases remaining between them. Looked up from germline, CDR1 is ENHRY and CDR2 is SYGVKD. CDR3 protein: CAISDPGKTGELFF. The CDR3 DNA sequence: TGTGCCATCAGTGATCCAGGGAAAACCGGGGAGCTGTTTTTT.

The CDR3 DNA reads as TGCGCCAGCAGCCAAGTAGCCTCCGTGGGAAATGAAAAACTGTTTTTT. This sequence encodes CASSQVASVGNEKLFF. This chain links TRBV4-1 with TRBJ1-4, with D unclear. Germline V gene lookup returns CDR1 MGHRA and CDR2 YSYEKL. This CDR3 has 16 residues. Trimming removed 1 base from V and 5 bases from J, with 14 bases in between.

A few counts support this clonotype. The rearrangement links TRBV15 to TRBJ2-1; D unresolved. V lost 5 bases, J lost 6 bases, and 11 bases lay in between. CDR1 is LNHNV, CDR2 YYDKDF, per germline (reference sequence). This CDR3 spans 13 amino acids. CDR3 region: CATSSSRLNEQFF. The CDR3 bases are TGTGCCACCAGCTCCAGCAGACTCAATGAGCAGTTCTTC.

This clonotype has at least ten counts. This chain joins TRBV3-1 and TRBJ2-5; no definite D call. The germline V and J ends were trimmed by 0 bases and 2 bases, with 7 bases remaining between them. Looked up from germline, CDR1 is LGHDT and CDR2 is YNNKEL (reference sequence). The CDR3 has 14 residues. Here the CDR3 reads CASSQEGMQETQYF. CDR3 nucleotides: TGTGCCAGCAGCCAAGAGGGTATGCAAGAGACCCAGTACTTC.

This clonotype was recorded many times. The J gene is TRBJ1-4, the V gene TRBV3-1; no clear D gene. The V and J ends lost 1 base and 0 bases respectively, with 6 bases between them. Per the germline V gene, CDR1 is LGHDT and CDR2 is YNNKEL (reference sequence). The CDR3 runs to 15 residues. CDR3 nucleotides: TGTGCCAGCAGCCAAGGGGCAGCAACTAATGAAAAACTGTTTTTT. This translates into CASSQGAATNEKLFF. The full variable domain, with the rest looked up from reference TRBV3-1 and TRBJ1-4, is DTAVSQTPKYLVTQMGNDKSIKCEQNLGHDTMYWYKQDSKKFLKIMFSYNNKELIINETVPNRFSPKSPDKAHLNLHINSLELGDSAVYFCASSQGAATNEKLFFGSGTQLSVL.

This clonotype occurred a few times. The V and J genes are TRBV7-8 and TRBJ1-6; D remains ambiguous. The CDR3 has 16 residues. Germline CDR1 and CDR2: SGHVS and FQNEAQ. The V end lost 2 bases, the J end lost 3 bases, and 11 bases lay between the germline ends. The CDR3 nucleotides read TGTGCCAGCAGCTTAATCGGCACAGTCTATAATTCACCCCTCCACTTT. Translation gives CASSLIGTVYNSPLHF.

The rearrangement joins TRBV2 to TRBJ1-1; 12 bases match TRBD1. Trimming removed 3 bases from V and 7 bases from J; junction bases left unmatched: 9. Germline V lookup: CDR1 SNHLY, CDR2 FYNNEI. This CDR3 is built from 16 residues. CDR3 bases: TGTGCCAGCAGTGATATATCGCGGGACAGGGGGCTTGAAGCTTTCTTT. It is translated as CASSDISRDRGLEAFF.

The chain has TRBV2 and TRBJ2-5; 12 bases agree with TRBD2. Germline values: CDR1 SNHLY, CDR2 FYNNEI. Losses at the gene ends were 6 bases for V and 3 bases for J; bases not matched to a gene: 8. The CDR3 runs 16 residues. Here the CDR3 DNA reads TGTGCCAGCAGAGGGCCGACTAGCGGGGGCAAAGAGACCCAGTACTTC. Translating gives CASRGPTSGGKETQYF.

The table lists this clonotype with many counts. This chain links TRBV11-2 with TRBJ2-2; unclear D gene. The CDR3 has 12 residues. The V gene's germline CDR1 is SGHAT and CDR2 FQNNGV. Trimming pared 1 base from V and 6 bases from J, leaving 3 bases between. The CDR3 is CASSLGSGELFF. As DNA, the CDR3 is TGTGCCAGCAGCTTAGGGTCCGGGGAGCTGTTTTTT.

This clonotype was recorded at least ten times. The chain carries TRBV24-1 and TRBJ2-3, with 10 bases fitting TRBD2. Germline V gene sequence: CDR1 KGHDR, CDR2 SFDVKD. The CDR3 has 15 residues. The J segment lost 5 bases and the V segment lost 4 bases, leaving 5 bases of the junction unmatched. CDR3 protein: CATSDPSGGVDTQYF. The CDR3 nucleotides are TGTGCCACCAGTGACCCCAGCGGGGGGGTAGATACGCAGTATTTT.